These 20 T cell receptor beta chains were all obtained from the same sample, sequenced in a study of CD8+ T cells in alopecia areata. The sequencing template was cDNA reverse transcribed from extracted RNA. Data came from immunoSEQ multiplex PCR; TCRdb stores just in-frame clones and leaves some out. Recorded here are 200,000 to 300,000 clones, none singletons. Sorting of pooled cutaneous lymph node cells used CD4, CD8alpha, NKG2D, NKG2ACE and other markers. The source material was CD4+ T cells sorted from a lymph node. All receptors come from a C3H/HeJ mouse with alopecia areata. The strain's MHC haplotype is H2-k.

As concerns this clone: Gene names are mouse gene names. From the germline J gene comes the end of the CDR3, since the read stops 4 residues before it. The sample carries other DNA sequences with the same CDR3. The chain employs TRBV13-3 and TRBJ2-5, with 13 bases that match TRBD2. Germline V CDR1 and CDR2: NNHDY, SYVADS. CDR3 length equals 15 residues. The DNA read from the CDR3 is TGTGCCAGCAGTGATCGGGACTGGGGGGGGGAC. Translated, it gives CASSDRDWGGD. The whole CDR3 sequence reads CASSDRDWGGDTQYF.

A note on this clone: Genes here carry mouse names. The CDR3 sequence is CASSPDRVRNSDYTF. The DNA read from the CDR3 is TGTGCCAGCAGCCCCGACAGGGTGAGGAACTCC. V gene TRBV5 combines with J gene TRBJ1-2, with 7 nucleotides matching TRBD1. The read falls 4 residues short of the CDR3 end, and the missing part is taken from the germline J gene. V was clipped by 4 bases and J by 2 bases; unmatched bases: 7. The V gene's germline CDR1 is LGHNA and CDR2 YNLKQL (reference sequence). CDR3 size: 15 residues.

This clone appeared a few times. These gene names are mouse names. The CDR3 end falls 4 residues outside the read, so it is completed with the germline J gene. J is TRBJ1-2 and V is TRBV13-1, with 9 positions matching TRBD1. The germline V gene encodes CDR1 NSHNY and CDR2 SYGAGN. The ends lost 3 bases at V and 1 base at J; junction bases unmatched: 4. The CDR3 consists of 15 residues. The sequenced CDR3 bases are TGTGCCAGCAGTGTTGGGACAGGGCTAAACTCC. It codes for CASSVGTGLNS. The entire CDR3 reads CASSVGTGLNSDYTF.

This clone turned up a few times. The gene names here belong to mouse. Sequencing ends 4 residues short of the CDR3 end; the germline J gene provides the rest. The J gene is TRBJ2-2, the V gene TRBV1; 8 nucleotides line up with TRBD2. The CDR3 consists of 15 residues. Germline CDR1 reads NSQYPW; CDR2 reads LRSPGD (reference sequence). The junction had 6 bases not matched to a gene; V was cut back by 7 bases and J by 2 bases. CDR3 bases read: TGCACCTGCAAGGCGGGGGGGCTGAACACCGGG. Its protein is CTCKAGGLNTG. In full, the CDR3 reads CTCKAGGLNTGQLYF.

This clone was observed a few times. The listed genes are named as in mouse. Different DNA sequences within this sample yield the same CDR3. The CDR3 sequence: CAWSLGTGGTYEQYF. CDR3 bases read: TGTGCCTGGAGTCTAGGGACTGGGGGGACCTAT. This rearrangement joins TRBV31 to TRBJ2-7; 12 bases agree with TRBD2. The CDR3 extends 4 residues past the end of the read, so its final part is completed from the germline J gene. The J segment lost 2 bases and the V segment lost 0 bases, leaving 2 bases of the junction unmatched. Germline assignment: CDR1 GKSSPN and CDR2 SITVG. This CDR3 has 15 residues.

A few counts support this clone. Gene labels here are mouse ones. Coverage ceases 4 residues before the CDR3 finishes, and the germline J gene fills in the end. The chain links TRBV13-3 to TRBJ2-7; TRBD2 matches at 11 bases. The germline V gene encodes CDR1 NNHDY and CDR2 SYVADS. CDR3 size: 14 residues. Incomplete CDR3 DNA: TGTGCCAGCAGAAACTGGGGGGGCGCAGAT. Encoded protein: CASRNWGGAD. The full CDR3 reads CASRNWGGADEQYF.

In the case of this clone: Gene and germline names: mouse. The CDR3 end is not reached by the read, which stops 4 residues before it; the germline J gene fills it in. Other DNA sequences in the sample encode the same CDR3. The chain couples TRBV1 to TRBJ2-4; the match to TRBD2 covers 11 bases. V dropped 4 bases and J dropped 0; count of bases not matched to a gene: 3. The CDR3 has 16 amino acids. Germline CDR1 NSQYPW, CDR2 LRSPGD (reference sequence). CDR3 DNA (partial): TGCACCTGCAGTGGGGGACTGGGGGCTAGTCAAAAC. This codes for CTCSGGLGASQN. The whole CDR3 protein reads CTCSGGLGASQNTLYF.

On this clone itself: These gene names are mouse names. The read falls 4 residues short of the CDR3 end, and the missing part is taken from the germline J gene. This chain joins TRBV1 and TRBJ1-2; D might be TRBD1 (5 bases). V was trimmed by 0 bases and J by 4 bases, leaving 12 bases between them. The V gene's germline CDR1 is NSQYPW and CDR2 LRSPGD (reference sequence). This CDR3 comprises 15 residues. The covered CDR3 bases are TGCACCTGCAGTGCAGATGGGGGAGTCGGCTCC. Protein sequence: CTCSADGGVGS. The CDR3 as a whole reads CTCSADGGVGSDYTF.

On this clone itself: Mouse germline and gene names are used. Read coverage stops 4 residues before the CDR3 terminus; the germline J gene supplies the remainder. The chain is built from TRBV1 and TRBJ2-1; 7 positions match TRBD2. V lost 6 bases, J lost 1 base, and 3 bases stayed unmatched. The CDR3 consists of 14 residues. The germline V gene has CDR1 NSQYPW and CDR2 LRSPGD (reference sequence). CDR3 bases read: TGCACCTGCAGAGCTGGGGGAAACTATGCT. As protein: CTCRAGGNYA. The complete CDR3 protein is CTCRAGGNYAEQFF.

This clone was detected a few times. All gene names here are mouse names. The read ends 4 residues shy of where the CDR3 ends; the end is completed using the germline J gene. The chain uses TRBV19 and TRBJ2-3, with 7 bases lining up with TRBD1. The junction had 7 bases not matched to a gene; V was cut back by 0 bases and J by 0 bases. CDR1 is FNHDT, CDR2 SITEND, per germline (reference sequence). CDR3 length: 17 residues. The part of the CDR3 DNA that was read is TGTGCCAGCAGTATAGCTCCGACAGGGTCTAGTGCAGAA. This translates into CASSIAPTGSSAE. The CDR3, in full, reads CASSIAPTGSSAETLYF. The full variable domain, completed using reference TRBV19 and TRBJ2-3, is GGIITQTPKFLIGQEGQKLTLKCQQNFNHDTMYWYRQDSGKGLRLIYYSITENDLQKGDLSEGYDASREKKSSFSLTVTSAQKNEMAVFLCASSIAPTGSSAETLYFGSGTRLTVL.

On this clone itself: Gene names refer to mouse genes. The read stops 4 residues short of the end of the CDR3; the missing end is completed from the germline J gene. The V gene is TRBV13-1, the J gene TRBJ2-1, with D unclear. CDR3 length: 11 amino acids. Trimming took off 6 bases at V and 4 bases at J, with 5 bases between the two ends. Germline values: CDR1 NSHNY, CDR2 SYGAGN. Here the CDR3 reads CASKLYAEQFF. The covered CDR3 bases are TGTGCCAGCAAATTGTATGCT.

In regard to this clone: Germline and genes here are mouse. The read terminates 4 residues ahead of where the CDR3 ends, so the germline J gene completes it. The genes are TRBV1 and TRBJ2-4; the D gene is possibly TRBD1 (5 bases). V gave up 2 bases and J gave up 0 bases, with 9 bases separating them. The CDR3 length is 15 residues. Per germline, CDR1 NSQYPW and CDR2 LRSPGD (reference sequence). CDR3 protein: CTCSAPGSSQNTLYF. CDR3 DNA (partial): TGCACCTGCAGTGCACCAGGGTCTAGTCAAAAC.

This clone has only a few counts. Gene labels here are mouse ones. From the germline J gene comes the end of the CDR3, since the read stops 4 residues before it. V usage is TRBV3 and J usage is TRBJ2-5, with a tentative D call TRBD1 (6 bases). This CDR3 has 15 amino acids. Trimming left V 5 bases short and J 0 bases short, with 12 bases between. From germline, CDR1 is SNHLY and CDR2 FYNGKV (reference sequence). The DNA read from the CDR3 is TGTGCCAGCAGCATCCCGGGACATAACCAAGAC. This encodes CASSIPGHNQD. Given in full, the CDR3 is CASSIPGHNQDTQYF.

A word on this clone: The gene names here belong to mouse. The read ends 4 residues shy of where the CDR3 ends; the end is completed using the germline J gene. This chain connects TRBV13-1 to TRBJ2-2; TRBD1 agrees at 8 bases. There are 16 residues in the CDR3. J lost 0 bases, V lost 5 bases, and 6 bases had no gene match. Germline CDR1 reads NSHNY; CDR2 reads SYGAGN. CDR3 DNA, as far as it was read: TGTGCCAGCAGAGCTACAGGGGGGTCAAACACCGGG. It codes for CASRATGGSNTG. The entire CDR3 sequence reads CASRATGGSNTGQLYF.

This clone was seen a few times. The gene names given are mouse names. The CDR3: CASSAANSDYTF. The sequenced part of the CDR3 DNA is TGTGCCAGCAGTGCAGCAAACTCC. The rearrangement joins TRBV13-3 to TRBJ1-2, with D uncertain. The read ends 4 residues shy of where the CDR3 ends; the end is completed using the germline J gene. V was clipped by 3 bases and J by 0 bases, with 3 bases between them. Germline V lookup: CDR1 NNHDY, CDR2 SYVADS. The CDR3 contains 12 residues.

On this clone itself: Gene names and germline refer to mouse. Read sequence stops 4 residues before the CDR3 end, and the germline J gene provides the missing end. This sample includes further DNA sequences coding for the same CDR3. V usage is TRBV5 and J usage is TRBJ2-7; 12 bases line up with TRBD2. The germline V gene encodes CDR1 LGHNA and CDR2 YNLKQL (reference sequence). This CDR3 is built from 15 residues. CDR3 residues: CASSPPGTGGYEQYF. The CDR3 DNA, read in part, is TGTGCCAGCAGCCCCCCCGGGACTGGGGGGTAT.

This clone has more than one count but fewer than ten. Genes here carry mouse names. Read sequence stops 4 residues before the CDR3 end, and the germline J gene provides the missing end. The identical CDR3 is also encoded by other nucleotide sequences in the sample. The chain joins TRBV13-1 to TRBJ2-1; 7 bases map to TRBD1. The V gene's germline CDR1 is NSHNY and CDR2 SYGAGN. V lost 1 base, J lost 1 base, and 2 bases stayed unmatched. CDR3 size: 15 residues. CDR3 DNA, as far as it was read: TGTGCCAGCAGTGATAGGGGACAGAACTATGCT. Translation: CASSDRGQNYA. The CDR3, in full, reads CASSDRGQNYAEQFF.

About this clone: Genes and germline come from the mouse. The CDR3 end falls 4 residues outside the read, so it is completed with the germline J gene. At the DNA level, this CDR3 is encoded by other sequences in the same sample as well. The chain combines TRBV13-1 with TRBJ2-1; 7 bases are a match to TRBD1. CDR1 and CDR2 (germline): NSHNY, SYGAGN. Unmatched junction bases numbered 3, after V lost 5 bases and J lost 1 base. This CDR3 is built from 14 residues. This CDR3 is CASSRDRNYAEQFF. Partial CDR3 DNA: TGTGCCAGCAGCCGGGACAGAAACTATGCT.

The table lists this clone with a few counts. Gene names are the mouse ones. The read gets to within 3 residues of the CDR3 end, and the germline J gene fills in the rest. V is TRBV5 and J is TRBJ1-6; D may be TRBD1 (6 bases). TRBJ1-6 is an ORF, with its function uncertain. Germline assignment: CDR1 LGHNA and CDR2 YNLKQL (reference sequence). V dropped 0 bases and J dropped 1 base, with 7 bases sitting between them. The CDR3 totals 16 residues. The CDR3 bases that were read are TGTGCCAGCAGCCAAGAAAGGGGGTCCTATAATTCGCCC. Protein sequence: CASSQERGSYNSP. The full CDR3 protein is CASSQERGSYNSPLYF.

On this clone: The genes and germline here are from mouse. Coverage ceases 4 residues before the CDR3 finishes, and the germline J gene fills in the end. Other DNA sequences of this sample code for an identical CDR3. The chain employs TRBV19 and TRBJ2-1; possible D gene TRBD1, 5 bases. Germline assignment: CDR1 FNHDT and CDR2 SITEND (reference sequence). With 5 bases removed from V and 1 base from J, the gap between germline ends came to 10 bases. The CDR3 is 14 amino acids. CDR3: CASRPRQNYAEQFF. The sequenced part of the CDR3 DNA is TGTGCCAGCAGGCCCCGACAGAACTATGCT.